Here is one TCR beta chain with its context. The V and J ends lost 7 bases and 8 bases, in that order; junction bases with no gene match: 18. Germline V lookup: CDR1 SGHKS, CDR2 YYEKEE (reference sequence). The CDR3 has 16 residues. The PCR contained 60 Vbeta and 13 Jbeta primers. TCRdb's table, derived via immunoSEQ multiplex PCR, lists solely in-frame clones and lacks some. The data show about 170,000 clones, about four fifths seen once. This record comes from a study of cytomegalovirus exposure and HLA in healthy donors. This clonotype originated in a male donor in good health and CMV-seronegative. The J gene is TRBJ1-2, the V gene TRBV5-5, with 9 nucleotides matching TRBD1. Sequencing input: PBMCs. For the CDR3, the DNA is TGTGCCAGCCGCGTGGGGACAGGGATTGATAGTCTAGGCTACACCTTC. This translates into CASRVGTGIDSLGYTF.